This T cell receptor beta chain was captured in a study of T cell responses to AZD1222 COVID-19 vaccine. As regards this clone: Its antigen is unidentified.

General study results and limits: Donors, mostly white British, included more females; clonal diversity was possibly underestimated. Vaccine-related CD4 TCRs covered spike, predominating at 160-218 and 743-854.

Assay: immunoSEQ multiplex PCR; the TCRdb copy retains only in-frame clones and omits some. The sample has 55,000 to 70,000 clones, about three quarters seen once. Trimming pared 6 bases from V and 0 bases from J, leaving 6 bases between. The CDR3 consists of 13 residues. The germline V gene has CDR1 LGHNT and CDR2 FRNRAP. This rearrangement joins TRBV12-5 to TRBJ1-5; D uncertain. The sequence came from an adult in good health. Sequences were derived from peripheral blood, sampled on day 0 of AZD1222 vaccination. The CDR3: CASGSISNQPQHF. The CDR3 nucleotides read TGTGCTAGTGGCTCCATTAGCAATCAGCCCCAGCATTTT.